This T cell receptor beta chain was captured in a study of blood T cell repertoires in COVID-19. Study background: Both acute and convalescent COVID-19 samples were obtained from the United States, Italy and Spain. In each case, the material was cDNA or gDNA derived from T cells, B-cell-depleted T cells, or PBMCs.

The germline V gene encodes CDR1 LNHDA and CDR2 SQIVND (reference sequence). The CDR3 spans 14 residues. V shed 6 bases and J 4 bases; nucleotides not matched to a gene: 5. As handled by the study authors: Estimates of nucleated cell counts were drawn from the amplification of reference gene primers. Produced via immunoSEQ multiplex PCR; TCRdb's table is partial and in-frame only. The V and J calls and clone size were taken over from that table, and D and trimming were inferred from the DNA. Here the sample spans about half a million clones, about nine tenths being singletons. This clone was seen a handful of times. Recovered Cohort 3 donors showed two negative PCRs, clearance, or symptom resolution.

The sample was PBMCs or T cells enriched from blood (not recorded which). The chain has TRBV19 and TRBJ2-2; TRBD2 matches 7 bases. This receptor was taken from a woman in her sixties who had recovered from COVID-19. The CDR3 DNA is TGTGCCAGTAGCGCTTGGGGGGGCACCGGGGAGCTGTTTTTT. Encoded protein: CASSAWGGTGELFF.